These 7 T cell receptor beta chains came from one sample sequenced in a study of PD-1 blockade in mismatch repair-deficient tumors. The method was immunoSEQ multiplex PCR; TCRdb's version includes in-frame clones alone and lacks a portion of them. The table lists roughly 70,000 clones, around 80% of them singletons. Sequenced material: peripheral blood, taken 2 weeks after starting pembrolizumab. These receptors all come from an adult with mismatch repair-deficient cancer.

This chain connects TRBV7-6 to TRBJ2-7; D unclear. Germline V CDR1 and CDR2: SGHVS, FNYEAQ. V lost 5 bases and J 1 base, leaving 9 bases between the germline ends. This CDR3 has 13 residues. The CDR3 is CASSPDLSYEQYF. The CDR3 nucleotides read TGTGCCAGCAGCCCCGACCTATCCTACGAGCAGTACTTC. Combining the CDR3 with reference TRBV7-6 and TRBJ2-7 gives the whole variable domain GAGVSQSPRYKVTKRGQDVALRCDPISGHVSLYWYRQALGQGPEFLTYFNYEAQQDKSGLPNDRFSAERPEGSISTLTIQRTEQRDSAMYRCASSPDLSYEQYFGPGTRLTVT.

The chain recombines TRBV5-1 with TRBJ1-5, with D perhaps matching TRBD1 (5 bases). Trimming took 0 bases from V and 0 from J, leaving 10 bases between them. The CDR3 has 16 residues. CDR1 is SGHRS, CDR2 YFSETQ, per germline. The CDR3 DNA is TGCGCCAGCAGCTTGGGGGGACGGAATAGCAATCAGCCCCAGCATTTT. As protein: CASSLGGRNSNQPQHF.

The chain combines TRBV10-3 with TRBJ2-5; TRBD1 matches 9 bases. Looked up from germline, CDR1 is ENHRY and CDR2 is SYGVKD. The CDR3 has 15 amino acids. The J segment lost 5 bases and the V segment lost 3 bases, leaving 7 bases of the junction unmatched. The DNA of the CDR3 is TGTGCCATCAGTGACTCCGGACAGGGGAGGGAGACCCAGTACTTC. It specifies CAISDSGQGRETQYF.

CDR3 DNA sequence: TGCGCCAGCAGAGAACAGGGCTCTTCCCACGAGCAGTACTTC. As protein: CASREQGSSHEQYF. V is TRBV5-1 and J is TRBJ2-7; D is perhaps TRBD1 (6 bases). The V end was cut by 5 bases, the J end by 5 bases, with 17 bases between. This CDR3 is 14 amino acids long. The V gene's germline CDR1 is SGHRS and CDR2 YFSETQ.

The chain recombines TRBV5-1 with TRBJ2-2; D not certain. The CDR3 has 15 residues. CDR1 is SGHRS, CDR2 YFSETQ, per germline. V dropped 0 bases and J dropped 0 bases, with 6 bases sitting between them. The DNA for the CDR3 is TGCGCCAGCAGCTTGGGGCTAGCGAACACCGGGGAGCTGTTTTTT. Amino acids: CASSLGLANTGELFF.

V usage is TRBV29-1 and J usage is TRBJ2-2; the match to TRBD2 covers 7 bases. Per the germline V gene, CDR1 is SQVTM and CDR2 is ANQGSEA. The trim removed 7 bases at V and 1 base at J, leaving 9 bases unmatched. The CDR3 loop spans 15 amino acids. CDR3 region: CSATGLEMNTGELFF. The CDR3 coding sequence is TGCAGCGCTACTGGACTAGAGATGAACACCGGGGAGCTGTTTTTT.

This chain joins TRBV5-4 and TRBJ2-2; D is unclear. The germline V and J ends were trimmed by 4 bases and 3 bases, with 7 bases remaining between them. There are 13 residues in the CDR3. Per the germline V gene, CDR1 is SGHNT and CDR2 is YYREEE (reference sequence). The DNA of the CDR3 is TGTGCCAGCAGCATCACTGACACCGGGGAGCTGTTTTTT. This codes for CASSITDTGELFF.